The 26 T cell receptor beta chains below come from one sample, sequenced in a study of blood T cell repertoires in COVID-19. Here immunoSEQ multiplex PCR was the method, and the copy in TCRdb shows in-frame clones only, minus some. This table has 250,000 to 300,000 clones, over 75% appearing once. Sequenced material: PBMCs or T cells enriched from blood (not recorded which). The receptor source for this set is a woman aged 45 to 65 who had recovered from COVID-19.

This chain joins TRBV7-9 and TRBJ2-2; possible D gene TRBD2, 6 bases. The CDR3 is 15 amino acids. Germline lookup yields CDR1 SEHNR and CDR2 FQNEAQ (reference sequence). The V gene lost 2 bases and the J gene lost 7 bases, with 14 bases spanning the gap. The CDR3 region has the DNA TGTGCCAGCAGCTTAACTAGCTTTTGGAGCGGGGAGCTGTTTTTT. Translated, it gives CASSLTSFWSGELFF.

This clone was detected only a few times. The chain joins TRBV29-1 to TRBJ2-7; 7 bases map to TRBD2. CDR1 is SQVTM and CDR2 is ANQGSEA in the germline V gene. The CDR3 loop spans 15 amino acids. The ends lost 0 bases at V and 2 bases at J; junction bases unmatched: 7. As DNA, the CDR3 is TGCAGCGTTGAAGACCCGGGACTATCCGCCTACGAGCAGTACTTC. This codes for CSVEDPGLSAYEQYF.

Here the CDR3 reads CASSWGLAGVNEQFF. The CDR3 DNA is TGTGCCAGCAGTTGGGGTCTAGCGGGAGTCAATGAGCAGTTCTTC. V and J are TRBV27 and TRBJ2-1; 10 bases align to TRBD2. Losses at the gene ends were 4 bases for V and 6 bases for J; bases not matched to a gene: 6. The CDR3 is 15 amino acids. Germline lookup yields CDR1 MNHEY and CDR2 SMNVEV (reference sequence).

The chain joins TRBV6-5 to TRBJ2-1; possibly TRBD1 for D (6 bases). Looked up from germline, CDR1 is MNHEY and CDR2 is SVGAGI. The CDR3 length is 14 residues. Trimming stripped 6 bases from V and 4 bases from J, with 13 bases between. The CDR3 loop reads CASRGQTQYNEQFF. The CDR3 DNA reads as TGTGCCAGCAGAGGACAGACCCAATACAATGAGCAGTTCTTC.

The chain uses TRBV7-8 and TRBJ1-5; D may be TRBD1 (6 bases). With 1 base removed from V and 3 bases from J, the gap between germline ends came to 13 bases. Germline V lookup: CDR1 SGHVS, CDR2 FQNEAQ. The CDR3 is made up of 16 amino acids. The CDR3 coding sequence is TGTGCCAGCAGCTTAGATTACAGGGAAGTCAATCAGCCCCAGCATTTT. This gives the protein CASSLDYREVNQPQHF.

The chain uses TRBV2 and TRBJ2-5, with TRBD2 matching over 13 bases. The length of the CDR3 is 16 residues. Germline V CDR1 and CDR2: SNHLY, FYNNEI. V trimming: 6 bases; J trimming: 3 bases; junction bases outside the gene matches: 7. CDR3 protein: CASRSRTSGREETQYF. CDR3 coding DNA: TGTGCCAGCAGGAGTAGGACTAGCGGGAGAGAAGAGACCCAGTACTTC.

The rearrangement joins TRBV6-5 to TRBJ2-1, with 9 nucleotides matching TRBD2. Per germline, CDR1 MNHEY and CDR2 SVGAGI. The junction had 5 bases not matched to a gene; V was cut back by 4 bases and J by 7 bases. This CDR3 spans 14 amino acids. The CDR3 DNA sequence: TGTGCCAGCAGTTCTAGCGGGACATCGAATGAGCAGTTCTTC. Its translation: CASSSSGTSNEQFF.

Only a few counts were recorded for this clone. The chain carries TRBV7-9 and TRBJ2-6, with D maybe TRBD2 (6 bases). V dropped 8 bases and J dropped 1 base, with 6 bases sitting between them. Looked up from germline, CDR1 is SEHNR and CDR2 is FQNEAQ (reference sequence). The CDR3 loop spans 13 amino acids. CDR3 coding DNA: TGTGCCAGCGGGAGGTCTGGGGCCAACGTCCTGACTTTC. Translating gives CASGRSGANVLTF.

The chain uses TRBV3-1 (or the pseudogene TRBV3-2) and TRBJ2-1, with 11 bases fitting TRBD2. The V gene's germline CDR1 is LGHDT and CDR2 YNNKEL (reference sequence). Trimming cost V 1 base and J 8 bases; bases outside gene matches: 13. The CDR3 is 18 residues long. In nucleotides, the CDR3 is TGTGCCAGCAGCCAAGTGGTCGAGCGCACTAGCGGGAGATATGAGCAGTTCTTC. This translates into CASSQVVERTSGRYEQFF.

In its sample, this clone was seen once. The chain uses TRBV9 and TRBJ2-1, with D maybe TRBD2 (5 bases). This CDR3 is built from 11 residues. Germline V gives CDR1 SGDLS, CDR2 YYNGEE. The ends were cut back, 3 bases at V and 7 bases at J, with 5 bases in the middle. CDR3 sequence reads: CASSGGNEQFF. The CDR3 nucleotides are TGTGCCAGCAGCGGCGGGAATGAGCAGTTCTTC.

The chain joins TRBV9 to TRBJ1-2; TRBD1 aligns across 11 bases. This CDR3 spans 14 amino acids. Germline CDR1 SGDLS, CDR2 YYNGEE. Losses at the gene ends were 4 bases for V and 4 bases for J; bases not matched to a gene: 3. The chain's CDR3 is CASSPGQGAYGYTF. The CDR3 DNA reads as TGTGCCAGCAGCCCTGGACAGGGGGCCTATGGCTACACCTTC.

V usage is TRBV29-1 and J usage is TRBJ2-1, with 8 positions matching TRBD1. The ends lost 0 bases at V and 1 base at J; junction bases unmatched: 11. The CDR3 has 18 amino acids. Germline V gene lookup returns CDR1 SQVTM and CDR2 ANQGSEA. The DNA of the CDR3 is TGCAGCGTTGAAGATCTGAAGACGGACAGGGCGTCCTACAATGAGCAGTTCTTC. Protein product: CSVEDLKTDRASYNEQFF.

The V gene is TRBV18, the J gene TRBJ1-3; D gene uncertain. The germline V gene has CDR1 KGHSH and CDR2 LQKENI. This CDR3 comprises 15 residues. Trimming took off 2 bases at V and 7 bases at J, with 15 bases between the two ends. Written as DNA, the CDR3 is TGTGCCAGCTCACCAGTACGAGGGCGTGGGAACACCATATATTTT. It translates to CASSPVRGRGNTIYF.

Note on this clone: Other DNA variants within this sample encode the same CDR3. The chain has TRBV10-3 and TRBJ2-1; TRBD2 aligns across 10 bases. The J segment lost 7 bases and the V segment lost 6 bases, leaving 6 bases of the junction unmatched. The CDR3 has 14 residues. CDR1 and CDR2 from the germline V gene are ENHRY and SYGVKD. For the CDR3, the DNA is TGTGCCATCAGGGCTAGCGGGGGAGGGAATGAGCAGTTCTTC. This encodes CAIRASGGGNEQFF.

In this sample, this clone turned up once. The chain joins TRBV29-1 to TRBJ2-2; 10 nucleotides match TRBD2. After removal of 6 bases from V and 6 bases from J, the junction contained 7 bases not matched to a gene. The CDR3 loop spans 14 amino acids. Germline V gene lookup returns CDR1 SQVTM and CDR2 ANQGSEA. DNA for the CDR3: TGCAGCGTGGGCCCTAGCGGGAGTGCCGGGGAGCTGTTTTTT. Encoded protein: CSVGPSGSAGELFF.

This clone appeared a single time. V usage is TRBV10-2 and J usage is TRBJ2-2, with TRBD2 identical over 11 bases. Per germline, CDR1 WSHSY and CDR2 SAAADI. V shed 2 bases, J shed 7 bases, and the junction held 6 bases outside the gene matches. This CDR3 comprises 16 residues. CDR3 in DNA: TGCGCCAGCAGTGAGCCCCTAGCGGGAGGCCACGGGGAGCTGTTTTTT. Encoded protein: CASSEPLAGGHGELFF.

The CDR3 spells CASSLAGGTWGTEAFF. For the CDR3, the DNA is TGTGCCAGCAGCTTAGCTGGGGGCACCTGGGGCACTGAAGCTTTCTTT. The J gene is TRBJ1-1, the V gene TRBV11-2; D is possibly TRBD1 (6 bases). The V gene's germline CDR1 is SGHAT and CDR2 FQNNGV. The CDR3 has 16 residues. With 1 base removed from V and 4 bases from J, the gap between germline ends came to 16 bases.

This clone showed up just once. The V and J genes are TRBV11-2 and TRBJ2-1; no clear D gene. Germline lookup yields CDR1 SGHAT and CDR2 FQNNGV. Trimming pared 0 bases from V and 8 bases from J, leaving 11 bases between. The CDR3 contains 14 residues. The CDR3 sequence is CASSLDVQYDEQFF. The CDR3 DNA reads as TGTGCCAGCAGCTTAGATGTCCAGTATGATGAGCAGTTCTTC.

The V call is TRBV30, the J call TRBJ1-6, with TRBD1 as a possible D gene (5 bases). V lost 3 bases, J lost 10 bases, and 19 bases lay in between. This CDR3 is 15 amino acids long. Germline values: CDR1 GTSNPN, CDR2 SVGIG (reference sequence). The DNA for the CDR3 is TGTGCCTGGAGCGCATACCGGGGGTTTAGATCACCCCTCCACTTT. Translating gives CAWSAYRGFRSPLHF.

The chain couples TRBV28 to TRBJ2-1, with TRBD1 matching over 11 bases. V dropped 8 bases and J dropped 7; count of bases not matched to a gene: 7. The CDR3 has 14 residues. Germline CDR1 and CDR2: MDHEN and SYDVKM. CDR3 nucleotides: TGTGCCAGCCTTGGACAGGGGGCATGGAATGAGCAGTTCTTC. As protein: CASLGQGAWNEQFF.

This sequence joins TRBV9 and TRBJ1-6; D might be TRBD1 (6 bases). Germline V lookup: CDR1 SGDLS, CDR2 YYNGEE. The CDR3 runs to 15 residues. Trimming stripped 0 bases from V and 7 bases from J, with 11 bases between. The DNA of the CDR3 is TGTGCCAGCAGCGTAGAGGGGGGACTAAATTCACCCCTCCACTTT. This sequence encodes CASSVEGGLNSPLHF.

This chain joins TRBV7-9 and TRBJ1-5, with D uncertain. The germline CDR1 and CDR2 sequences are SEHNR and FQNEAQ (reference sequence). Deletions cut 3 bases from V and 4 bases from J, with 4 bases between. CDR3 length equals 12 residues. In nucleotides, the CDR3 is TGTGCCAGCAGCTTCAATAATCAGCCCCAGCATTTT. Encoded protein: CASSFNNQPQHF.

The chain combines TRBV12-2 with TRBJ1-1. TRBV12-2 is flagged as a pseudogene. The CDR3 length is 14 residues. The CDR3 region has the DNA TGTGCAAGTCGCTTGAAAGAGGGATACACTGAAGCTTTCTTT. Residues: CASRLKEGYTEAFF.

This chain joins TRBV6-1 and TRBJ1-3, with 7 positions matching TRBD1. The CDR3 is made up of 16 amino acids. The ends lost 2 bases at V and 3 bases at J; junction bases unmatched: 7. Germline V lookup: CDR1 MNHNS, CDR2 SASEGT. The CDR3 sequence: CASSERKGALGNTIYF. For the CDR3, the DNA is TGTGCCAGCAGTGAAAGGAAGGGGGCCCTTGGAAACACCATATATTTT.

Here the CDR3 DNA reads TGTGCCAGCAGCAAAGATCGCAGTAACGTCTACACCTTC. The encoded protein is CASSKDRSNVYTF. The chain couples TRBV21-1 to TRBJ1-2; TRBD1, as called in the table, went unchecked against the DNA. TRBV21-1 is annotated as a pseudogene. The CDR3 is 13 residues long.

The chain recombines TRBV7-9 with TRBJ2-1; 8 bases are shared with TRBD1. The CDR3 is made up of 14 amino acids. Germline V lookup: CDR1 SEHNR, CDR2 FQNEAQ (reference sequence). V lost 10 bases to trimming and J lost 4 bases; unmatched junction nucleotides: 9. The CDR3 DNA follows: TGTGCCAACGACCGGGACAGGATATACAATGAGCAGTTCTTC. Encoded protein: CANDRDRIYNEQFF.